This T cell receptor (beta chain) was sequenced in a study of technical replicates of blood from a handful of donors. V lost 2 bases, J lost 10 bases, and 5 bases lay in between. Germline V gene data show CDR1 as SEHNR and CDR2 as FQNEAQ (reference sequence). This CDR3 comprises 11 residues. Some clones are missing from TCRdb's copy, which holds only in-frame ones; the method was immunoSEQ multiplex PCR. This table has approximately 100,000 clones, approximately 96% appearing once. Sequenced sample: T cells isolated from PBMCs. The chain employs TRBV7-9 and TRBJ1-4; D is unclear. This receptor was obtained from a human donor in good health. The CDR3: CASSLSGKLFF. The CDR3 DNA follows: TGTGCCAGCAGCTTAAGCGGAAAACTGTTTTTT.